A single sample is the source of the 4 T cell receptor beta chains below, sequenced in a study of T-cell memory formation after mild COVID-19. MiXCR, applied by TCRdb to the 5' RACE reads, yields one record per CDR3 protein. This sample carries over 300,000 distinct CDR3 sequences, 20% to 25% of them seen once, and the ten largest clones take roughly a fifth. The sample consisted of PBMCs or a T cell subset sorted from them (not recorded which). The source of these receptors is a man younger than 35 who had mild COVID-19 (a few samples of this study predate the infection). Cell type and time point are not known.

The table lists this clonotype with a few counts. This rearrangement joins TRBV11-2 to TRBJ2-1; perhaps TRBD2 as D (6 bases). Germline values: CDR1 SGHAT, CDR2 FQNNGV. Between the trimmed V and J ends, which lost 1 base and 7 bases, there was a span of 14 bases. This CDR3 region has 15 residues. Here the CDR3 DNA reads TGTGCCAGCAGCTTAGCCCTGGGCGGGAAGAATGAGCAGTTCTTC. It specifies CASSLALGGKNEQFF.

This sequence joins TRBV12-3 or TRBV12-4 and TRBJ1-1; no clear D. The CDR3 contains 15 residues. The germline V and J ends were trimmed by 5 bases and 3 bases, with 16 bases remaining between them. Here the CDR3 reads CASSQVWQRDTEAFF. CDR3 sequence (DNA): TGTGCCAGCAGTCAGGTATGGCAGCGCGACACTGAAGCTTTCTTT.

The chain employs TRBV5-1 and TRBJ1-3, with D unresolved. Germline V lookup: CDR1 SGHRS, CDR2 YFSETQ. Trimming pared 0 bases from V and 0 bases from J, leaving 7 bases between. The CDR3 extends over 15 amino acids. This chain's CDR3 is CASSLAFGSGNTIYF. As DNA, the CDR3 is TGCGCCAGCAGCTTGGCCTTCGGCTCTGGAAACACCATATATTTT.

The chain has TRBV18 and TRBJ2-7; 9 bases match TRBD1. CDR3 length: 15 amino acids. J lost 3 bases, V lost 8 bases, and 11 bases had no gene match. Germline V gives CDR1 KGHSH, CDR2 LQKENI. The CDR3 DNA reads as TGTGCCAGCACCACAGGGGGCGAGGGGTACTACGAGCAGTACTTC. It yields the protein CASTTGGEGYYEQYF.